The clone carrying this TCR beta chain was counted ten times or more. This specimen belongs to a study of molecular identifiers for immune sequencing clone quantification. Between the trimmed V and J ends, which lost 0 bases and 4 bases, there was a span of 10 bases. Germline-derived CDR1 and CDR2 are MNHEY and SMNVEV (reference sequence). The CDR3 is 15 amino acids. TCRdb recomputed calls from the PCR reads with MiXCR, one row per CDR3 protein. The sample consists of 40,000 to 50,000 distinct CDR3 sequences, 19% of them appearing once. The rearrangement links TRBV27 to TRBJ1-5; D is undetermined. Sequenced material: naive CD8+ T cells from blood, with Jurkat cell RNA spiked in. The subset denotes: FACS-sorted CD8+CD4-CCR7+CD45RA+ naive T cells. The source is a human donor in good health. Some libraries in this study had Jurkat cell RNA spiked in. Here the CDR3 DNA reads TGTGCCAGCAGTTTATCGAACGGGTTTAATCAGCCCCAGCATTTT. Translation gives CASSLSNGFNQPQHF.